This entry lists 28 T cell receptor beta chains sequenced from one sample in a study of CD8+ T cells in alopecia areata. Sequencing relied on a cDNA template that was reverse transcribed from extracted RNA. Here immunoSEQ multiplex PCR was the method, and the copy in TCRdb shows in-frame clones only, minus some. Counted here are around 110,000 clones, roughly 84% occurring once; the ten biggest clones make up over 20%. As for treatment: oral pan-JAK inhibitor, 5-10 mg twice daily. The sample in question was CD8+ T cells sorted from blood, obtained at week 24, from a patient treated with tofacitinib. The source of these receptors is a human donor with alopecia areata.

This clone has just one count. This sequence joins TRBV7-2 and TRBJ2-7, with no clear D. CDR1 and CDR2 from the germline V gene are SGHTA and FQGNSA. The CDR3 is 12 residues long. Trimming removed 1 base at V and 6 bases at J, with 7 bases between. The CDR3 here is CASSLVTREQYF. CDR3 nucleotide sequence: TGTGCCAGCAGCTTAGTGACGCGCGAGCAGTACTTC.

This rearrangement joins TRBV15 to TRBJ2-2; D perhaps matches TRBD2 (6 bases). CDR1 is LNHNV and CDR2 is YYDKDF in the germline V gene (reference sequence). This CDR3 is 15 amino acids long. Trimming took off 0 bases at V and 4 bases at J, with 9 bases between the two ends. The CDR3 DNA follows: TGTGCCACCAGCAGAGATCGCGGGGTCACCGGGGAGCTGTTTTTT. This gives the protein CATSRDRGVTGELFF.

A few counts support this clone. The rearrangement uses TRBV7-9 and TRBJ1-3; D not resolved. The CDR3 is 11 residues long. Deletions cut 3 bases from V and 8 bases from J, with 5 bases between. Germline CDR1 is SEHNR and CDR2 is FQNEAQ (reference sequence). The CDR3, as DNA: TGTGCCAGCAGCTTGGACTACACCATATATTTT. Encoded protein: CASSLDYTIYF.

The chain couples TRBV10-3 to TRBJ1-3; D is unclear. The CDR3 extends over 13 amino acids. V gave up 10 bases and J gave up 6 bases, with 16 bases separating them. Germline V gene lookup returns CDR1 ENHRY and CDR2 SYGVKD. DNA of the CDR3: TGTGCCACCAACGCGGAGGGCGCAAACACCATATATTTT. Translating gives CATNAEGANTIYF.

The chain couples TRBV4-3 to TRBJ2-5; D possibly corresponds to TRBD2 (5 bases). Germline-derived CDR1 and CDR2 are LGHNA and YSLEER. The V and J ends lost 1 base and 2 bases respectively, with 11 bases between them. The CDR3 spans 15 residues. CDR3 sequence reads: CASSQGYPGQETQYF. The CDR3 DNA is TGCGCCAGCAGCCAAGGGTATCCGGGACAAGAGACCCAGTACTTC.

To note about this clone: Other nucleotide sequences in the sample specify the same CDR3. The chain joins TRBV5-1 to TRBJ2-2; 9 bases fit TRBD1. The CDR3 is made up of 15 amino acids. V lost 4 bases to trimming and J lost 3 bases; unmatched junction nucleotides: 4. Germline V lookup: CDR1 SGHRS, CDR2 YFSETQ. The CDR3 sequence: CASSPGTGYTGELFF. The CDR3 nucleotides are TGCGCCAGCAGCCCTGGGACAGGGTACACCGGGGAGCTGTTTTTT.

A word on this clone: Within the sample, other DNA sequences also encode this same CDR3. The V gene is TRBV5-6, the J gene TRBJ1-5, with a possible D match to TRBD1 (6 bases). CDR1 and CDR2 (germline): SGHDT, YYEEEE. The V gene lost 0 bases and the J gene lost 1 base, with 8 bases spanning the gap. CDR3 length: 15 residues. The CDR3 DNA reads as TGTGCCAGCAGCTTGGGACAGGCAAGCAATCAGCCCCAGCATTTT. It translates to CASSLGQASNQPQHF.

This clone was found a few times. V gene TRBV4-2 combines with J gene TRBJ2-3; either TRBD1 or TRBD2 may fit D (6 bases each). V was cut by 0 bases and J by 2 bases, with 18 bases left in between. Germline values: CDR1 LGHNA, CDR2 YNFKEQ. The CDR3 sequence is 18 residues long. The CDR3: CASSQDIGGHPNTDTQYF. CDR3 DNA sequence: TGTGCCAGCAGCCAAGATATCGGGGGCCACCCCAACACAGATACGCAGTATTTT.

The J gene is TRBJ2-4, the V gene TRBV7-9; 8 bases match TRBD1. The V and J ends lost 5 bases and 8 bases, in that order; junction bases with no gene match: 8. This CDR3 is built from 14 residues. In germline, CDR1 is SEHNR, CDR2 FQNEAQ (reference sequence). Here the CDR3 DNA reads TGTGCCAGCAGCCCGGACAGGGAAAAGCACATTCAGTACTTC. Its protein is CASSPDREKHIQYF. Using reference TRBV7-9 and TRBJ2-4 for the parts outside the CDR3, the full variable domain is DTGVSQNPRHKITKRGQNVTFRCDPISEHNRLYWYRQTLGQGPEFLTYFQNEAQLEKSRLLSDRFSAERPKGSFSTLEIQRTEQGDSAMYLCASSPDREKHIQYFGAGTRLSVL.

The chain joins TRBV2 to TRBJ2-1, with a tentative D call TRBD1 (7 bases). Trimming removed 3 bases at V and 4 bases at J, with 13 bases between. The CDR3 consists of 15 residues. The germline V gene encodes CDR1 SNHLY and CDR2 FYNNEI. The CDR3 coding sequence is TGTGCCAGCAGTGAGGAGGGGGCCCAATACAATGAGCAGTTCTTC. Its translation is CASSEEGAQYNEQFF.

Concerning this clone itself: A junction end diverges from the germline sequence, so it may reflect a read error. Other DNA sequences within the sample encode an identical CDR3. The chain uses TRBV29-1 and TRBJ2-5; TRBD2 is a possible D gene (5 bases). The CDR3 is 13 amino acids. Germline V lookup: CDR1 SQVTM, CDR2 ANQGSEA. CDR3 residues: CSVEDDWGETQYF. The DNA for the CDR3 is TGTAGCGTTGAAGACGATTGGGGAGAGACCCAGTACTTC.

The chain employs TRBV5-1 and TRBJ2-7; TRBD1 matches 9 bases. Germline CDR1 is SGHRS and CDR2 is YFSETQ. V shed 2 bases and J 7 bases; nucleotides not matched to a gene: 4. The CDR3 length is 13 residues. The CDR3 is CASSFTGGGEQYF. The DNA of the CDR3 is TGCGCCAGCAGCTTTACAGGGGGCGGTGAGCAGTACTTC.

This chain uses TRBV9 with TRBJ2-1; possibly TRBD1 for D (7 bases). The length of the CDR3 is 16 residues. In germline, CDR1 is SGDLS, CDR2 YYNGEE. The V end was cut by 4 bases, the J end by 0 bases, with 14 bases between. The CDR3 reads CASSQGGSSSYNEQFF. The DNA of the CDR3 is TGTGCCAGCAGCCAGGGGGGTTCAAGCTCCTACAATGAGCAGTTCTTC.

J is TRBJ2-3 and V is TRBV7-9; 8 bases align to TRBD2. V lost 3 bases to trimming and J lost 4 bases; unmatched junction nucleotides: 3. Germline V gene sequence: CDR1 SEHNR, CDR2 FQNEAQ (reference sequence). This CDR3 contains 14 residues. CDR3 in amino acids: CASSFSGVSDTQYF. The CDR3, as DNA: TGTGCCAGCAGCTTTAGCGGGGTCTCAGATACGCAGTATTTT.

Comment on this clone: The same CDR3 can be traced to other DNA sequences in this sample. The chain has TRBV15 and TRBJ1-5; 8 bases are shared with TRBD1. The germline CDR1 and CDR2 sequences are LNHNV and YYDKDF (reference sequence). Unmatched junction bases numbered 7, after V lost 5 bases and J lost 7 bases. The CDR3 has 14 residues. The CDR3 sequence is CATSGGTGRQPQHF. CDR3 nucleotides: TGTGCCACCAGCGGCGGGACAGGCAGGCAGCCCCAGCATTTT.

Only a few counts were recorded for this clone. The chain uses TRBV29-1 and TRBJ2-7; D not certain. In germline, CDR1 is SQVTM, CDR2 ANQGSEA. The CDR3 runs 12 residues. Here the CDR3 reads CRGSTVLYEQYF. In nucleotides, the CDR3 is TGCAGAGGTTCCACCGTTCTCTACGAGCAGTACTTC.

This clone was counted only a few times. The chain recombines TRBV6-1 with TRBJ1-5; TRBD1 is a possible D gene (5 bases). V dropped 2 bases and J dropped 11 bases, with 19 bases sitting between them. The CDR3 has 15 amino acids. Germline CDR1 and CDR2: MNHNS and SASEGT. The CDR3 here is CASSERKSWGTSQHF. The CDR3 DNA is TGTGCCAGCAGTGAACGAAAGTCTTGGGGGACGTCCCAGCATTTT.

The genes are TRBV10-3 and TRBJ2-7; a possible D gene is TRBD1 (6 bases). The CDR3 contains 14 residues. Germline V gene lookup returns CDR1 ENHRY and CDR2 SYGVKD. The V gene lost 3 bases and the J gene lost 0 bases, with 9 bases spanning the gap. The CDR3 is CAISDRDNSYEQYF. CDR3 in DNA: TGTGCCATCAGTGACCGGGACAACTCCTACGAGCAGTACTTC.

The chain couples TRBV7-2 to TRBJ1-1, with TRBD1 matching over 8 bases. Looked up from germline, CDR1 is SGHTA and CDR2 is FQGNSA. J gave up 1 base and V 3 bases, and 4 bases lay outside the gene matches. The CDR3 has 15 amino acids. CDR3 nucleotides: TGTGCCAGCAGCTTCTATGGGACAGGGAACACTGAAGCTTTCTTT. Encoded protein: CASSFYGTGNTEAFF.

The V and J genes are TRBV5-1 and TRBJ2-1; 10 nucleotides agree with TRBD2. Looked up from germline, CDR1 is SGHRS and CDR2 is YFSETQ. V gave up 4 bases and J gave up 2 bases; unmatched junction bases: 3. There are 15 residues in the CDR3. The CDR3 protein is CASSQGTSAYNEQFF. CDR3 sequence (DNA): TGCGCCAGCAGCCAGGGGACTAGCGCCTACAATGAGCAGTTCTTC.

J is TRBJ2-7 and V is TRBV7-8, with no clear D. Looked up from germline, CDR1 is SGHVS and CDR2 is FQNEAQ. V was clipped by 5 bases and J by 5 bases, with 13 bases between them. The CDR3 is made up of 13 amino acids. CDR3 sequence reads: CASSASWYNEQYF. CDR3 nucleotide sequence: TGTGCCAGCAGCGCCTCATGGTACAACGAGCAGTACTTC.

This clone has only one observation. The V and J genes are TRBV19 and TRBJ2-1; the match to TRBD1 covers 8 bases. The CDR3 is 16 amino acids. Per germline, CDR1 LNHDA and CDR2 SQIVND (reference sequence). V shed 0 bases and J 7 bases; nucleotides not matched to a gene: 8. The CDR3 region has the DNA TGTGCCAGTAGTATAGAGGGTTGGACAGGGTGGAATGAGCAGTTCTTC. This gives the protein CASSIEGWTGWNEQFF.

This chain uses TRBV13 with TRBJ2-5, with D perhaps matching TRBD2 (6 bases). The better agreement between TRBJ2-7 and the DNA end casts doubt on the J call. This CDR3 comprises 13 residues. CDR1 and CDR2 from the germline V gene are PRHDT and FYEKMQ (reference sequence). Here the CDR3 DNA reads TGTGCCAGCAGCTCCCGAGGGAGGCTCGAGCAGTACTTC. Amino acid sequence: CASSSRGRLEQYF.

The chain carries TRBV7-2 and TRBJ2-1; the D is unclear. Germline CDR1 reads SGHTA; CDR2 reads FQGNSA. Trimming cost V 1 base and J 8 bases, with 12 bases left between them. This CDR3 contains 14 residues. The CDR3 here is CASSLEVASDEQFF. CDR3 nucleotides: TGTGCCAGCAGCTTAGAGGTTGCGTCTGATGAGCAGTTCTTC.

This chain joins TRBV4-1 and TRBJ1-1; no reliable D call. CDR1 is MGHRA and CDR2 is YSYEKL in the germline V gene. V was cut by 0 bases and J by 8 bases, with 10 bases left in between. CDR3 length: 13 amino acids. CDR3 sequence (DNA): TGCGCCAGCAGCCAAGAACCCAGCCAAGAAGCTTTCTTT. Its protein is CASSQEPSQEAFF.

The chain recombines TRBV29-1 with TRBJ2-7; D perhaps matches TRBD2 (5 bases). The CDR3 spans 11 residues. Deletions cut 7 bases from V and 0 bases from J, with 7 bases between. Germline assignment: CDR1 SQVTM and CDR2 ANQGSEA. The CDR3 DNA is TGCAGCGGTGGGAGCTCCTACGAGCAGTACTTC. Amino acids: CSGGSSYEQYF.

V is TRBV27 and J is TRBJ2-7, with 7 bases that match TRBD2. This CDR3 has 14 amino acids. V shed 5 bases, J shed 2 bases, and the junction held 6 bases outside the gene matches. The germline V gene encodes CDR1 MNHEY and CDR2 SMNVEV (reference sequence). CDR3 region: CASSAQGGAYEQYF. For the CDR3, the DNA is TGTGCCAGCAGTGCCCAGGGAGGGGCCTACGAGCAGTACTTC.

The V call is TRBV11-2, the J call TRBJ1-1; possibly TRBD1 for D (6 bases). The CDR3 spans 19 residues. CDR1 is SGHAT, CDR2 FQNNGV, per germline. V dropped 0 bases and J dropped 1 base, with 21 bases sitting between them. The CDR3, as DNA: TGTGCCAGCAGCTTAGATCATTGGGACACACGAAGGGAGAACACTGAAGCTTTCTTT. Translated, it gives CASSLDHWDTRRENTEAFF.